This T cell receptor beta chain was profiled in a study of blood T cell repertoires in COVID-19. Background on the study: Samples of COVID-19 (acute and convalescent) were obtained from the United States, Italy and Spain.

Study members were between roughly 18 and 100 years old and lived in roughly 24 US regions. Clones were sequenced by immunoSEQ multiplex PCR, and TCRdb holds only the in-frame ones, with some missing. This sample has 380,000 or so clones, with 88% found just once. Germline CDR1 reads LGHNA; CDR2 reads YNFKEQ. The CDR3 consists of 16 residues. Trimming removed 3 bases from V and 8 bases from J, with 19 bases in between. The sequence was collected from a woman in her forties with acute COVID-19. Specimen: PBMCs or T cells enriched from blood (not recorded which). The chain links TRBV4-2 to TRBJ2-2, with D tentatively TRBD2 (6 bases). CDR3 amino acids: CASSQMGGTLGGELFF. The CDR3 nucleotides read TGTGCCAGCAGCCAGATGGGGGGAACCCTAGGTGGGGAGCTGTTTTTT.